A single sample is the source of the 27 T cell receptor beta chains below, sequenced in a study of T cell changes during pregnancy in multiple sclerosis. Measured with immunoSEQ multiplex PCR; TCRdb has only the in-frame clones, and not every one. The data hold 70,000 to 95,000 clones, with 70% to 90% observed a single time. Specimen: peripheral blood, collected before pregnancy. The source is a female donor with multiple sclerosis, enrolled in a pregnancy study.

The chain recombines TRBV7-2 with TRBJ2-7, with 8 positions matching TRBD1. Germline CDR1 SGHTA, CDR2 FQGNSA. V lost 5 bases to trimming and J lost 4 bases; unmatched junction nucleotides: 7. The CDR3 loop spans 14 amino acids. The DNA of the CDR3 is TGTGCCAGCAGCCCCGGGACAGGTCTTTACGAGCAGTACTTC. It encodes CASSPGTGLYEQYF.

The chain links TRBV7-2 to TRBJ2-5; possible D gene TRBD1, 5 bases. The germline V gene has CDR1 SGHTA and CDR2 FQGNSA. V lost 2 bases and J 4 bases, leaving 11 bases between the germline ends. The CDR3 length is 14 residues. The CDR3 here is CASSLYAGPETQYF. Written as DNA, the CDR3 is TGTGCCAGCAGCTTATATGCAGGGCCAGAGACCCAGTACTTC. Full variable domain (missing parts from reference TRBV7-2 and TRBJ2-5): GAGVSQSPSNKVTEKGKDVELRCDPISGHTALYWYRQSLGQGLEFLIYFQGNSAPDKSGLPSDRFSAERTGGSVSTLTIQRTQQEDSAVYLCASSLYAGPETQYFGPGTRLLVL.

The V call is TRBV5-1, the J call TRBJ2-1, with 10 positions matching TRBD2. The CDR3 loop spans 18 amino acids. CDR1 and CDR2 from the germline V gene are SGHRS and YFSETQ. With V trimmed by 2 bases and J by 11 bases, 19 bases remained unmatched. The chain's CDR3 is CASSFVPQGTSVGVKQFF. The CDR3 bases are TGCGCCAGCAGCTTCGTACCCCAAGGGACTAGCGTCGGGGTGAAGCAGTTCTTC.

The rearrangement links TRBV4-3 to TRBJ1-1; unclear D gene. CDR1 and CDR2 from the germline V gene are LGHNA and YSLEER. V gave up 1 base and J gave up 9 bases, with 9 bases separating them. The CDR3 length is 12 residues. The CDR3 DNA reads as TGCGCCAGCAGCCAAGTGGCGGGCCAAGCTTTCTTT. It is translated as CASSQVAGQAFF.

The V call is TRBV5-4, the J call TRBJ2-2; D remains unclear. This CDR3 has 15 amino acids. Germline values: CDR1 SGHNT, CDR2 YYREEE (reference sequence). V lost 0 bases, J lost 2 bases, and 8 bases lay in between. The CDR3 region has the DNA TGTGCCAGCAGCTTGGTGGCAGATAACACCGGGGAGCTGTTTTTT. Protein: CASSLVADNTGELFF.

The rearrangement uses TRBV2 and TRBJ1-4; no reliable D call. Germline CDR1 and CDR2: SNHLY and FYNNEI. The germline V and J ends were trimmed by 7 bases and 11 bases, with 11 bases remaining between them. This CDR3 has 11 amino acids. CDR3 amino acids: CASMGGGKLFF. CDR3 coding DNA: TGTGCCAGCATGGGCGGAGGGAAACTGTTTTTT.

CDR3 nucleotide sequence: TGCGCCAGCAGCTCCCTCCAGGGGAGCGGTGAGCAGTTCTTC. Translated: CASSSLQGSGEQFF. This rearrangement joins TRBV5-1 to TRBJ2-1; possible D gene TRBD1, 6 bases. The CDR3 covers 14 residues. V was cut by 3 bases and J by 9 bases, with 16 bases left in between. Germline V gene data show CDR1 as SGHRS and CDR2 as YFSETQ.

The V call is TRBV7-2, the J call TRBJ2-5; TRBD2 matches at 12 bases. Germline V CDR1 and CDR2: SGHTA, FQGNSA. CDR3 length: 16 residues. V lost 4 bases to trimming and J lost 3 bases; unmatched junction nucleotides: 6. The DNA of the CDR3 is TGTGCCAGCAGCTCCCACTGGACTAGCGGGGAAGAGACCCAGTACTTC. Residues: CASSSHWTSGEETQYF.

The chain uses TRBV14 and TRBJ1-1; a possible D gene is TRBD1 (6 bases). Trimming shortened V by 3 bases and J by 1 base, and 15 bases separated the two germline ends. The CDR3 spans 16 residues. Germline CDR1 reads SGHDN; CDR2 reads FVKESK. The CDR3 DNA follows: TGTGCCAGCAGCCACCTTAGGGGGACCCAGAACACTGAAGCTTTCTTT. It yields the protein CASSHLRGTQNTEAFF. The full variable domain, rest sourced from reference TRBV14 and TRBJ1-1, is EAGVTQFPSHSVIEKGQTVTLRCDPISGHDNLYWYRRVMGKEIKFLLHFVKESKQDESGMPNNRFLAERTGGTYSTLKVQPAELEDSGVYFCASSHLRGTQNTEAFFGQGTRLTVV.

The chain recombines TRBV14 with TRBJ2-5; D is perhaps TRBD2 (7 bases). Per germline, CDR1 SGHDN and CDR2 FVKESK. Trimming took 2 bases from V and 1 from J, leaving 8 bases between them. CDR3 length: 14 amino acids. The CDR3 DNA sequence: TGTGCCAGCAGCCAACGGGGGGCCCAAGAGACCCAGTACTTC. Protein sequence: CASSQRGAQETQYF.

The chain links TRBV4-3 to TRBJ2-7; 7 nucleotides align to TRBD1. The CDR3 has 18 residues. Germline lookup yields CDR1 LGHNA and CDR2 YSLEER. J lost 1 base, V lost 1 base, and 13 bases had no gene match. CDR3 DNA: TGCGCCAGCAGCCAAGTGGGAAGAGGGGCAGGGGGATCCTACGAGCAGTACTTC. This gives the protein CASSQVGRGAGGSYEQYF.

A single count supports this clone. The CDR3 reads CASRSVGDSNQPQHF. The DNA for the CDR3 is TGTGCCAGCCGCTCCGTCGGGGATAGCAATCAGCCCCAGCATTTT. This chain connects TRBV6-6 to TRBJ1-5; no firm D call. Germline V gene sequence: CDR1 MNHNY, CDR2 SVGAGI (reference sequence). This CDR3 is built from 15 residues. V lost 8 bases and J lost 0, with 14 bases in between.

The genes are TRBV11-3 and TRBJ2-1, with D uncertain. The CDR3 is 16 amino acids. The V end was cut by 5 bases, the J end by 0 bases, with 14 bases between. Germline CDR1 is SGHNT and CDR2 is YENEEA. The CDR3 spells CASSPRITSSYNEQFF. CDR3 nucleotide sequence: TGTGCCAGCAGCCCGAGGATCACGAGCTCCTACAATGAGCAGTTCTTC.

The chain links TRBV11-2 to TRBJ1-2; D is ambiguous. This CDR3 is 14 amino acids long. From germline, CDR1 is SGHAT and CDR2 FQNNGV. V shed 4 bases and J shed 3 bases, with 12 bases lying between them. CDR3 sequence: CASSSDLLHYGYTF. CDR3 coding DNA: TGTGCCAGCAGCTCTGACTTACTCCACTATGGCTACACCTTC. The whole variable domain, remainder taken from reference TRBV11-2 and TRBJ1-2, is EAGVAQSPRYKIIEKRQSVAFWCNPISGHATLYWYQQILGQGPKLLIQFQNNGVVDDSQLPKDRFSAERLKGVDSTLKIQPAKLEDSAVYLCASSSDLLHYGYTFGSGTRLTVV.

Only one count was recorded for this clone. V usage is TRBV19 and J usage is TRBJ2-7; D not certain. From germline, CDR1 is LNHDA and CDR2 SQIVND (reference sequence). The V end lost 3 bases, the J end lost 2 bases, and 11 bases lay between the germline ends. The CDR3 runs 14 residues. CDR3 amino acids: CASSINMAAYEQYF. In DNA form, the CDR3 reads TGTGCCAGTAGTATCAACATGGCCGCCTACGAGCAGTACTTC.

This clone was seen a few times. The rearrangement links TRBV10-2 to TRBJ1-1, with D perhaps TRBD1 (5 bases). V lost 8 bases and J 2 bases, leaving 9 bases between the germline ends. This CDR3 spans 12 amino acids. Germline V CDR1 and CDR2: WSHSY, SAAADI. CDR3 coding DNA: TGCGCCAGCCATCAGGGAAACACTGAAGCTTTCTTT. It encodes CASHQGNTEAFF.

This rearrangement joins TRBV18 to TRBJ1-2; 9 nucleotides agree with TRBD1. Germline CDR1 reads KGHSH; CDR2 reads LQKENI. The CDR3 has 17 amino acids. Trimming took 0 bases from V and 5 from J; bases not matched to a gene: 10. CDR3 protein: CASSPPRGQGPFYGYTF. CDR3 nucleotide sequence: TGTGCCAGCTCACCACCGCGGGGACAGGGCCCTTTTTATGGCTACACCTTC. The full variable domain, with the rest looked up from reference TRBV18 and TRBJ1-2, is NAGVMQNPRHLVRRRGQEARLRCSPMKGHSHVYWYRQLPEEGLKFMVYLQKENIIDESGMPKERFSAEFPKEGPSILRIQQVVRGDSAAYFCASSPPRGQGPFYGYTFGSGTRLTVV.

V and J are TRBV2 and TRBJ2-2; 7 nucleotides line up with TRBD1. The CDR3 runs 14 residues. Germline CDR1 is SNHLY and CDR2 is FYNNEI. With 6 bases clipped from V and 3 bases from J, the junction kept 4 bases outside the gene matches. CDR3 sequence reads: CASRETGHTGELFF. The CDR3 region has the DNA TGTGCCAGCAGGGAGACAGGGCACACCGGGGAGCTGTTTTTT.

With regard to this clone: Its ends do not fully match the called genes, so a read error is possible. The rearrangement uses TRBV9 and TRBJ2-7; D unresolved. Germline V gives CDR1 SGDLS, CDR2 YYNGEE. This CDR3 has 12 amino acids. The DNA for the CDR3 is TGTGCCAGCAGCGGGCCGTCGGGTGAAGCCGACTTC. This encodes CASSGPSGEADF. The full variable domain, rest sourced from reference TRBV9 and TRBJ2-7, is DSGVTQTPKHLITATGQRVTLRCSPRSGDLSVYWYQQSLDQGLQFLIQYYNGEERAKGNILERFSAQQFPDLHSELNLSSLELGDSALYFCASSGPSGEADFGPGTRLTVT.

This chain joins TRBV5-1 and TRBJ1-1; 7 positions agree with TRBD1. Germline lookup yields CDR1 SGHRS and CDR2 YFSETQ. Losses at the gene ends were 3 bases for V and 4 bases for J; bases not matched to a gene: 9. The CDR3 is 15 residues long. The CDR3 loop reads CASSSMTGMGTEAFF. As DNA, the CDR3 is TGCGCCAGCAGCTCCATGACAGGGATGGGCACTGAAGCTTTCTTT.

V usage is TRBV7-2 and J usage is TRBJ2-6; D remains unclear. CDR1 is SGHTA, CDR2 FQGNSA, per germline. CDR3 length equals 16 residues. Trimming left V 7 bases short and J 4 bases short, with 17 bases between. The CDR3 sequence is CASTRFRSRGANVLTF. The CDR3 region has the DNA TGTGCCAGCACCCGTTTCCGGAGCCGCGGGGCCAACGTCCTGACTTTC.

V gene TRBV5-1 combines with J gene TRBJ1-3, with TRBD1 as a possible D gene (5 bases). Trimming removed 2 bases at V and 4 bases at J, with 13 bases between. Germline values: CDR1 SGHRS, CDR2 YFSETQ. This CDR3 has 15 residues. The CDR3 loop reads CASSLIGTLGNTIYF. The CDR3 DNA sequence: TGCGCCAGCAGCTTAATCGGGACTCTGGGAAACACCATATATTTT.

The CDR3 coding sequence is TGCAGCGTTGAAGACCCGGGACTAGCGGGGGGGCCGTTGTCCTACAATGAGCAGTTCTTC. Translation gives CSVEDPGLAGGPLSYNEQFF. The chain employs TRBV29-1 and TRBJ2-1; 16 bases fit TRBD2. Germline V lookup: CDR1 SQVTM, CDR2 ANQGSEA. The CDR3 runs 20 residues. V shed 0 bases and J 1 base; nucleotides not matched to a gene: 9.

The V gene is TRBV6-6, the J gene TRBJ1-2; D gene unclear. This CDR3 spans 13 amino acids. The ends were cut back, 7 bases at V and 4 bases at J, with 13 bases in the middle. Germline values: CDR1 MNHNY, CDR2 SVGAGI (reference sequence). The CDR3 DNA sequence: TGTGCCAGCACTCGAGGAGAGCCCTATGGCTACACCTTC. It yields the protein CASTRGEPYGYTF.

The chain combines TRBV5-1 with TRBJ2-3, with D maybe TRBD1 (6 bases). The V end was cut by 0 bases, the J end by 4 bases, with 15 bases between. In germline, CDR1 is SGHRS, CDR2 YFSETQ. The CDR3 has 16 amino acids. Written as DNA, the CDR3 is TGCGCCAGCAGCTTGGAAAACAGGGTGGGGGCAGATACGCAGTATTTT. It yields the protein CASSLENRVGADTQYF.

This sequence joins TRBV5-4 and TRBJ2-3; 14 bases are a match to TRBD2. In germline, CDR1 is SGHNT, CDR2 YYREEE (reference sequence). V shed 0 bases and J 7 bases; nucleotides not matched to a gene: 4. The CDR3 has 16 residues. CDR3 in DNA: TGTGCCAGCAGCTTGGGACTAGCGGGGGGGCAGAATACGCAGTATTTT. This encodes CASSLGLAGGQNTQYF.

The chain has TRBV5-1 and TRBJ2-5; a possible D gene is TRBD1 (6 bases). The germline V and J ends were trimmed by 3 bases and 3 bases, with 15 bases remaining between them. Germline V gene data show CDR1 as SGHRS and CDR2 as YFSETQ. The CDR3 totals 15 residues. The CDR3 nucleotides read TGCGCCAGCAGCTCCTTACCGGGACATAAAGAGACCCAGTACTTC. The encoded protein is CASSSLPGHKETQYF.